Below, 14 T cell receptor beta chains from the same sample are listed, as sequenced in a study of blood T cell repertoires in COVID-19. The method was immunoSEQ multiplex PCR; TCRdb's version includes in-frame clones alone and lacks a portion of them. In the table there are some 140,000 clones, roughly 89% of which are singletons. The sequencing sample was made of peripheral blood. Source of these receptors: a man aged 45-65 years with acute or convalescent COVID-19.

The V call is TRBV10-3, the J call TRBJ1-5, with D uncertain. CDR3 length equals 13 residues. V was pared by 11 bases and J by 3 bases, with 14 bases between. CDR1 and CDR2 (germline): ENHRY, SYGVKD. CDR3 in amino acids: CASQGETNQPQHF. The DNA for the CDR3 is TGTGCCTCCCAAGGAGAGACCAATCAGCCCCAGCATTTT.

V and J are TRBV12-5 and TRBJ2-1, with 9 bases matching TRBD2. The trim removed 8 bases at V and 5 bases at J, leaving 7 bases unmatched. The germline gives CDR1 LGHNT, CDR2 FRNRAP. CDR3 size: 14 residues. CDR3 region: CASRSGGWDNEQFF. CDR3 in DNA: TGTGCTAGTAGGAGCGGGGGGTGGGACAATGAGCAGTTCTTC.

V gene TRBV27 combines with J gene TRBJ2-3; 14 positions match TRBD2. Trimming took 5 bases from V and 6 from J; bases not matched to a gene: 7. CDR1 is MNHEY and CDR2 is SMNVEV in the germline V gene (reference sequence). This CDR3 contains 16 residues. In DNA form, the CDR3 reads TGTGCCAGCAGTCGACTAGCGGGGGGGCCTGGCGATACGCAGTATTTT. Encoded protein: CASSRLAGGPGDTQYF.

V usage is TRBV6-5 and J usage is TRBJ1-6; 7 bases map to TRBD1. The CDR3 loop spans 15 amino acids. The V gene end was trimmed by 7 bases and the J gene end by 7 bases; junction bases not matched to a gene: 10. Per the germline V gene, CDR1 is MNHEY and CDR2 is SVGAGI. CDR3: CASKGPGTDNSPLHF. As DNA, the CDR3 is TGTGCCAGCAAGGGACCCGGGACAGACAATTCACCCCTCCACTTT.

The genes are TRBV9 and TRBJ2-1; 8 bases align to TRBD1. This CDR3 spans 16 amino acids. Germline V gene sequence: CDR1 SGDLS, CDR2 YYNGEE. The V gene end was trimmed by 1 base and the J gene end by 3 bases; junction bases not matched to a gene: 6. CDR3 sequence reads: CASSVSTGAIYNEQFF. CDR3 DNA sequence: TGTGCCAGCAGCGTATCGACAGGGGCGATCTACAATGAGCAGTTCTTC.

The chain uses TRBV4-2 and TRBJ2-1; 8 nucleotides agree with TRBD2. The CDR3 has 15 amino acids. The germline V gene encodes CDR1 LGHNA and CDR2 YNFKEQ. V trimming: 0 bases; J trimming: 10 bases; junction bases outside the gene matches: 8. The CDR3: CASSQDYQRGTEQFF. The CDR3 region has the DNA TGTGCCAGCAGCCAAGATTACCAGCGGGGGACCGAGCAGTTCTTC.

The chain employs TRBV7-2 and TRBJ2-5; TRBD1 might be the D (5 bases). Germline lookup yields CDR1 SGHTA and CDR2 FQGNSA. V was cut by 5 bases and J by 4 bases, with 17 bases left in between. This CDR3 comprises 15 residues. The CDR3 is CASSPRSLGRETQYF. Here the CDR3 DNA reads TGTGCCAGCAGCCCTCGATCCTTGGGGCGAGAGACCCAGTACTTC.

J is TRBJ2-3 and V is TRBV11-2, with D possibly matching TRBD2 (5 bases). V gave up 3 bases and J gave up 6 bases, with 10 bases separating them. The germline V gene encodes CDR1 SGHAT and CDR2 FQNNGV. This CDR3 contains 13 residues. DNA for the CDR3: TGTGCCAGCAGCTTGAGGGTTGTGGATACGCAGTATTTT. Its translation: CASSLRVVDTQYF.

In this sample, this clone turned up once. This chain links TRBV9 with TRBJ2-2, with 10 bases aligning to TRBD2. This CDR3 has 15 amino acids. With V trimmed by 4 bases and J by 1 base, 1 base remained unmatched. From germline, CDR1 is SGDLS and CDR2 YYNGEE. CDR3 nucleotide sequence: TGTGCCAGCAGCAGGACTAGCGGGAACACCGGGGAGCTGTTTTTT. Protein: CASSRTSGNTGELFF. The full variable domain, completed using reference TRBV9 and TRBJ2-2, is DSGVTQTPKHLITATGQRVTLRCSPRSGDLSVYWYQQSLDQGLQFLIQYYNGEERAKGNILERFSAQQFPDLHSELNLSSLELGDSALYFCASSRTSGNTGELFFGEGSRLTVL.

This chain joins TRBV19 and TRBJ2-7; 11 bases are shared with TRBD2. The CDR3 runs 15 residues. Trimming removed 4 bases from V and 3 bases from J; junction bases left unmatched: 5. Germline V gives CDR1 LNHDA, CDR2 SQIVND (reference sequence). The CDR3 DNA sequence: TGTGCCAGTAGTAGCGGGACTAGCGGCGGCTACGAGCAGTACTTC. This encodes CASSSGTSGGYEQYF.

The table lists this clone with a count of one. J is TRBJ2-1 and V is TRBV29-1, with 12 nucleotides matching TRBD1. V lost 4 bases, J lost 0 bases, and 10 bases stayed unmatched. CDR3 length equals 18 residues. Germline-derived CDR1 and CDR2 are SQVTM and ANQGSEA. The CDR3 DNA reads TGCAGCGTTGTTGGGACAGGGGGCGGGAGTCTCTCCTACAATGAGCAGTTCTTC. It translates to CSVVGTGGGSLSYNEQFF.

The chain uses TRBV5-6 and TRBJ1-2, with a tentative D call TRBD1 (5 bases). V lost 4 bases and J 4 bases, leaving 8 bases between the germline ends. Germline CDR1 and CDR2: SGHDT and YYEEEE. The CDR3 runs to 12 residues. DNA for the CDR3: TGTGCCAGCAGCGGGGCCCTCTATGGCTACACCTTC. Encoded protein: CASSGALYGYTF.

The rearrangement links TRBV7-6 to TRBJ2-6; 7 positions match TRBD1. The CDR3 contains 17 residues. The germline gives CDR1 SGHVS, CDR2 FNYEAQ. V shed 1 base, J shed 4 bases, and the junction held 7 bases outside the gene matches. The CDR3 DNA is TGTGCCAGCAGCTTAGGACAGGGAACGACGGGGGCCAACGTCCTGACTTTC. The encoded protein is CASSLGQGTTGANVLTF.

The rearrangement joins TRBV10-3 to TRBJ1-2, with 9 nucleotides matching TRBD1. In germline, CDR1 is ENHRY, CDR2 SYGVKD. There are 16 residues in the CDR3. V shed 5 bases, J shed 2 bases, and the junction held 9 bases outside the gene matches. CDR3 in amino acids: CAISWTGEGENYGYTF. CDR3 nucleotides: TGTGCCATCAGTTGGACAGGGGAGGGGGAAAACTATGGCTACACCTTC.